The 12 T cell receptor beta chains listed next were all sequenced from one sample in a study of OX40 agonist ivuxolimab in advanced cancers. The method was immunoSEQ multiplex PCR; TCRdb's version includes in-frame clones alone and lacks a portion of them. This sample has fewer than 110,000 clones, with 80% to 95% found just once. This specimen was CD4+ or CD8+ T cells sorted from blood, taken in a trial of the OX40 agonist ivuxolimab. Receptors originate from an adult with an advanced solid tumor such as melanoma, head and neck, liver or kidney cancer.

J is TRBJ2-7 and V is TRBV6-1; tentative D call: TRBD1 (8 bases). The CDR3 loop spans 16 amino acids. Germline lookup yields CDR1 MNHNS and CDR2 SASEGT. V shed 2 bases and J shed 4 bases, with 18 bases lying between them. CDR3 protein: CASSETGGVIRYEQYF. CDR3 sequence (DNA): TGTGCCAGCAGTGAAACAGGGGGGGTCATCCGGTACGAGCAGTACTTC.

The chain carries TRBV7-2 and TRBJ2-5; TRBD2 agrees at 14 bases. The germline gives CDR1 SGHTA, CDR2 FQGNSA. V was clipped by 1 base and J by 5 bases; unmatched bases: 6. This CDR3 is built from 17 residues. The DNA for the CDR3 is TGTGCCAGCAGCTTAGGACTAGCGGGAGGGCGGCGTGAGACCCAGTACTTC. Encoded protein: CASSLGLAGGRRETQYF.

The chain recombines TRBV7-9 with TRBJ2-3, with D possibly TRBD1 on 6 matching bases. Germline V CDR1 and CDR2: SEHNR, FQNEAQ (reference sequence). Trimming removed 5 bases at V and 5 bases at J, with 20 bases between. The CDR3 runs to 16 residues. The CDR3 DNA is TGTGCCAGCAGCCTCTATCACAGGGAAGTGGGAGATACGCAGTATTTT. Translation: CASSLYHREVGDTQYF.

The gene calls are TRBV28 and TRBJ2-5, with 10 bases that match TRBD1. Unmatched junction bases numbered 3, after V lost 6 bases and J lost 5 bases. The germline V gene has CDR1 MDHEN and CDR2 SYDVKM. This CDR3 region has 13 residues. DNA of the CDR3: TGTGCCAGCAGCTCGGACAGGGGGGAGACCCAGTACTTC. It specifies CASSSDRGETQYF.

Concerning this clone itself: Other DNA sequences in the same sample also yield this CDR3. V is TRBV9 and J is TRBJ1-2; D gene ambiguous. This CDR3 comprises 14 residues. Germline V gene sequence: CDR1 SGDLS, CDR2 YYNGEE. V was trimmed by 3 bases and J by 0 bases, leaving 9 bases between them. Here the CDR3 DNA reads TGTGCCAGCAGCGAAACAGTTCCTAACTATGGCTACACCTTC. Its translation: CASSETVPNYGYTF.

A word on this clone: The sample has other DNA sequences that encode this CDR3 too. The chain employs TRBV9 and TRBJ2-3; tentative D call: TRBD1 (5 bases). Trimming removed 1 base from V and 3 bases from J, with 6 bases in between. Per germline, CDR1 SGDLS and CDR2 YYNGEE. This CDR3 has 13 amino acids. The CDR3 here is CASSVQGTDTQYF. CDR3 nucleotide sequence: TGTGCCAGCAGCGTACAGGGTACAGATACGCAGTATTTT. Full variable domain (rest looked up from reference TRBV9 and TRBJ2-3): DSGVTQTPKHLITATGQRVTLRCSPRSGDLSVYWYQQSLDQGLQFLIQYYNGEERAKGNILERFSAQQFPDLHSELNLSSLELGDSALYFCASSVQGTDTQYFGPGTRLTVL.

The V call is TRBV2, the J call TRBJ2-7; D is unclear. CDR1 is SNHLY and CDR2 is FYNNEI in the germline V gene. The CDR3 length is 13 residues. V gave up 4 bases and J gave up 3 bases, with 10 bases separating them. CDR3 loop: CASSVGPSYEQYF. CDR3 in DNA: TGTGCCAGCAGTGTCGGGCCCAGCTACGAGCAGTACTTC. The full variable domain, its missing parts supplied by reference TRBV2 and TRBJ2-7, is EPEVTQTPSHQVTQMGQEVILRCVPISNHLYFYWYRQILGQKVEFLVSFYNNEISEKSEIFDDQFSVERPDGSNFTLKIRSTKLEDSAMYFCASSVGPSYEQYFGPGTRLTVT.

V and J are TRBV5-6 and TRBJ1-3, with D tentatively TRBD1 (5 bases). V gave up 4 bases and J gave up 3 bases, with 17 bases separating them. The CDR3 consists of 16 residues. CDR1 is SGHDT and CDR2 is YYEEEE in the germline V gene. The CDR3 here is CASSQMSDIIGNTIYF. Written as DNA, the CDR3 is TGTGCCAGCAGCCAAATGTCGGACATCATTGGAAACACCATATATTTT.

This clone appeared once. This rearrangement joins TRBV13 to TRBJ2-1; perhaps TRBD2 as D (6 bases). Trimming removed 4 bases at V and 6 bases at J, with 22 bases between. This CDR3 has 17 residues. The germline gives CDR1 PRHDT, CDR2 FYEKMQ (reference sequence). CDR3: CASSSQLGGLPRNEQFF. The CDR3 region has the DNA TGTGCCAGCAGCTCCCAGCTTGGAGGGCTCCCCCGCAATGAGCAGTTCTTC.

J is TRBJ1-1 and V is TRBV15; D is possibly TRBD1 (6 bases). The CDR3 is 15 amino acids. Looked up from germline, CDR1 is LNHNV and CDR2 is YYDKDF (reference sequence). With 5 bases removed from V and 4 bases from J, the gap between germline ends came to 17 bases. Here the CDR3 DNA reads TGTGCCACCAGCCATCCGAATCAGGGGACCACTGAAGCTTTCTTT. As protein: CATSHPNQGTTEAFF.

The chain employs TRBV9 and TRBJ1-1, with TRBD1 as a possible D gene (6 bases). The length of the CDR3 is 13 residues. Trimming pared 4 bases from V and 4 bases from J, leaving 11 bases between. Germline V gene sequence: CDR1 SGDLS, CDR2 YYNGEE. CDR3 sequence reads: CASSSTGRTEAFF. The CDR3 DNA follows: TGTGCCAGCAGCTCCACAGGGCGCACTGAAGCTTTCTTT.

The chain carries TRBV19 and TRBJ1-4; a possible D gene is TRBD1 (5 bases). Germline CDR1 and CDR2: LNHDA and SQIVND (reference sequence). CDR3 length: 14 residues. With 5 bases removed from V and 2 bases from J, the gap between germline ends came to 9 bases. CDR3 coding DNA: TGTGCCAGTAGTGAGGGGTCCACTAATGAAAAACTGTTTTTT. Its translation: CASSEGSTNEKLFF.